This T cell receptor beta chain derives from a study of blood T cell repertoires in COVID-19. TCRdb's copy holds only in-frame clones and misses some; the assay was immunoSEQ multiplex PCR. The sample consists of roughly 150,000 clones, approximately 80% of them appearing once. Germline V gene sequence: CDR1 LNHDA, CDR2 SQIVND (reference sequence). CDR3 size: 14 residues. The V end was cut by 7 bases, the J end by 2 bases, with 11 bases between. Sequenced material: PBMCs or T cells enriched from blood (not recorded which). This sequence joins TRBV19 and TRBJ2-2; the D gene is possibly TRBD2 (6 bases). The source of this sequence is a man in his 70s who had been exposed to COVID-19. The CDR3 reads CASTSGGNTGELFF. The CDR3 DNA follows: TGTGCCAGTACCTCCGGGGGTAACACCGGGGAGCTGTTTTTT.